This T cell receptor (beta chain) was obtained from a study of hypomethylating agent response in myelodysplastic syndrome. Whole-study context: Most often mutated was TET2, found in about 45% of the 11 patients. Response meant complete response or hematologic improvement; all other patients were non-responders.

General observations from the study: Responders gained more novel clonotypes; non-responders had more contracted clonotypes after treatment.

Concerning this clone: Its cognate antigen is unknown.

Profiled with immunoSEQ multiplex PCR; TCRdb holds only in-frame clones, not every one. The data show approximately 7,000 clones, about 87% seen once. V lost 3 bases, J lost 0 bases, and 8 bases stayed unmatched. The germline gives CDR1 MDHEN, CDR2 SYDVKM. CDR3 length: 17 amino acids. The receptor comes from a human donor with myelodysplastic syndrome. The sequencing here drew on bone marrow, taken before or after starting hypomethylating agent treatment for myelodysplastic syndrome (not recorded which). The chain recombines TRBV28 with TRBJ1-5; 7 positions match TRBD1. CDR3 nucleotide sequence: TGTGCCAGCAGTTTCCGTCTCGACAGGGTTAGCAATCAGCCCCAGCATTTT. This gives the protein CASSFRLDRVSNQPQHF.